Listed below are T cell receptor beta chains from one sample, sequenced in a study of blood T cell repertoires in COVID-19. Generated by immunoSEQ multiplex PCR, the TCRdb table keeps only in-frame clones and is missing some. The sample gives about 120,000 clones, roughly 90% of which show up once; 3.8% is in the top ten. Sequences were obtained from peripheral blood. The receptor source for this set is a woman in her fifties or sixties with COVID-19, enrolled during active disease. Both conserved end residues are part of each CDR3. Each record gives: D gene, J gene, clone size, V gene, CDR3 DNA, CDR3 protein. The D gene is left open where the match is weak. Rows give clone size only sometimes, using once, few, many, or a class for an expanded clone.

NA,TRBJ1-5,NA,TRBV12-3/TRBV12-4,TGTGCCAGCAGTCTACGGGAGAATCAGCCCCAGCATTTT,CASSLRENQPQHF
NA,TRBJ2-2,NA,TRBV5-1,TGCGCCAGCAGCGGACAGCACGCGAACACCGGGGAGCTGTTTTTT,CASSGQHANTGELFF
NA,TRBJ1-6,NA,TRBV10-3,TGTGCCATCAGTGGTGGCGGGGGGGGATCACCCCTCCACTTT,CAISGGGGGSPLHF
NA,TRBJ2-7,NA,TRBV18,TGTGCCAGCTCCCCGGGTCCATCCGGAGAGCAGTACTTC,CASSPGPSGEQYF
NA,TRBJ2-2,NA,TRBV3-1/TRBV3-2,TGTGCCAGCAGCCAAGAGGCTCCGGTCCTCTTAGCGGACTACACCGGGGAGCTGTTTTTT,CASSQEAPVLLADYTGELFF
TRBD2,TRBJ2-3,NA,TRBV5-1,TGCGCCAGCAGCTTGGGACTAGCGCCCGATACGCAGTATTTT,CASSLGLAPDTQYF
TRBD1,TRBJ1-6,NA,TRBV7-3,TGTGCCAGCAGCTCCGGGACAGGGACTTCACCCCTCCACTTT,CASSSGTGTSPLHF
NA,TRBJ2-7,once,TRBV3-1/TRBV3-2,TGTGCCAGCAGCCCGGGGTACGAGCAGTACTTC,CASSPGYEQYF
TRBD2,TRBJ2-3,NA,TRBV7-2,TGTGCCAGCAGCCCAGCGGGGGCGGGGACAGATACGCAGTATTTT,CASSPAGAGTDTQYF
TRBD2,TRBJ2-2,NA,TRBV6-2/TRBV6-3,TGTGCCAGCACCCCGGGTAGCGGGGGCCACACCGGGGAGCTGTTTTTT,CASTPGSGGHTGELFF
TRBD1,TRBJ2-7,NA,TRBV19,TGTGCCAGTAGTACACAGGGGAGCTCCTACGAGCAGTACTTC,CASSTQGSSYEQYF
TRBD1,TRBJ2-1,NA,TRBV15,TGTGCCACCAGCAACCTAGGACAGGGAGCGAATAATGAGCAGTTCTTC,CATSNLGQGANNEQFF
NA,TRBJ2-5,NA,TRBV18,TGTGCCAGCTCACCAAGGGACTCCCAAGAGACCCAGTACTTC,CASSPRDSQETQYF
NA,TRBJ2-2,NA,TRBV11-3,TGTGCCAGCAGCTTTGGCAGGGCGTCTGTCGGGGAGCTGTTTTTT,CASSFGRASVGELFF
TRBD1,TRBJ1-2,NA,TRBV18,TGTGCCAGCTCATCCGGGACAGATTATGGCTACACCTTC,CASSSGTDYGYTF
NA,TRBJ2-1,NA,TRBV5-4,TGTGCCAGCAGCCTCGGACACGACAATGAGCAGTTCTTC,CASSLGHDNEQFF
NA,TRBJ1-5,NA,TRBV6-1,TGTGCCAGCAGTGAAGCCGAGTATAGCAATCAGCCCCAGCATTTT,CASSEAEYSNQPQHF
NA,TRBJ1-2,NA,TRBV7-9,TGTGCCAGCAGCTTAGCGATTAACGAGCTACTAATCTATGGCTACACCTTC,CASSLAINELLIYGYTF
TRBD1,TRBJ1-6,NA,TRBV30,TGTGCCTGGAAGACCCCGGGACAGGGAAGAAATTCACCCCTCCACTTT,CAWKTPGQGRNSPLHF
TRBD1,TRBJ2-2,NA,TRBV18,TGTGCCAGCTCACGGGGGACAGGTTTGACCGGGGAGCTGTTTTTT,CASSRGTGLTGELFF
NA,TRBJ2-3,NA,TRBV27,TGTGCCAGCAGTTTACTCGGGGGGCTAGCAGATACGCAGTATTTT,CASSLLGGLADTQYF
NA,TRBJ2-7,NA,TRBV7-6,TGTGCCAGCAGCTACCAGGGCTACGAGCAGTACTTC,CASSYQGYEQYF
NA,TRBJ2-7,NA,TRBV28,TGTGCCAGCAGCGTAGGGGCTAGGGCTGCCGGCGACGAGCAGTACTTC,CASSVGARAAGDEQYF
NA,TRBJ1-4,NA,TRBV4-3,TGCGCCAGCAGCCAAGGTGGGGGCCCGACCGAAAAACTGTTTTTT,CASSQGGGPTEKLFF
NA,TRBJ1-1,NA,TRBV25-1,TGTGCCAGCATTGCGCGGGGCGGGGGTGAAGCTTTCTTT,CASIARGGGEAFF
NA,TRBJ1-6,NA,TRBV11-3,TGTGCCAGCAGCTTAAACAGTGTAAATTCACCCCTCCACTTT,CASSLNSVNSPLHF
NA,TRBJ1-2,NA,TRBV12-3/TRBV12-4,TGTGCCAGCAGTCAGGGTACCTATGGCTACACCTTC,CASSQGTYGYTF
NA,TRBJ2-7,NA,TRBV5-1,TGCGCCAGCAGCTTGGGGCAGGCCCGCCCATACGAGCAGTACTTC,CASSLGQARPYEQYF
TRBD1,TRBJ1-4,NA,TRBV15,TGTGCCACCAGCAGAGAGGGACAGCCTAATGAAAAACTGTTTTTT,CATSREGQPNEKLFF
NA,TRBJ1-5,NA,TRBV6-4,TGTGCCAGCAGATTCTGGGGGGGTCGGCAGCCCCAGCATTTT,CASRFWGGRQPQHF
NA,TRBJ2-3,NA,TRBV30,TGTGCCTGGAGTTCGGGTACTAGCACAGATACGCAGTATTTT,CAWSSGTSTDTQYF
TRBD1,TRBJ2-2,NA,TRBV5-1,TGCGCCAGCACCTCCACACAGGGGCCCGGGGAGCTGTTTTTT,CASTSTQGPGELFF
TRBD2,TRBJ2-1,NA,TRBV9,TGTGCCAGCAGCGTAATAGCGGGGGGGCTAAATGAGCAGTTCTTC,CASSVIAGGLNEQFF
TRBD2,TRBJ2-5,NA,TRBV4-2,TGTGCCAGCAGCCAAGAATGGTTGGCTAGCGGGGAGGGGACCCAGTACTTC,CASSQEWLASGEGTQYF
TRBD1,TRBJ1-1,NA,TRBV29-1,TGCAGCGTGGGGACAGGGGACACTGAAGCTTTCTTT,CSVGTGDTEAFF
TRBD2,TRBJ2-1,NA,TRBV19,TGTGCCAGTAGTATAGGGGGCGGGGGATATGTCTTTGAGCAGTTCTTC,CASSIGGGGYVFEQFF
TRBD1,TRBJ2-2,NA,TRBV19,TGTGCCAGTAGTAGAGACAGGGCCAACACCGGGGAGCTGTTTTTT,CASSRDRANTGELFF
NA,TRBJ1-5,NA,TRBV6-5,TGTGCCAGCAGCGCGTACAGGGACAATTGGCCCCAGCATTTT,CASSAYRDNWPQHF
TRBD1,TRBJ1-1,NA,TRBV28,TGTGCCAGCAGTTTTACCCAGGGGGAGGACACTGAAGCTTTCTTT,CASSFTQGEDTEAFF
NA,TRBJ1-6,once,TRBV10-3,TGTGCCATCAGTGAGTCGGGAGGCGGGAATTCACCCCTCCACTTT,CAISESGGGNSPLHF
NA,TRBJ2-6,NA,TRBV6-2/TRBV6-3,TGTGCCAGCAGTGCCGGACAGTTCTCTGGGGCCAACGTCCTGACTTTC,CASSAGQFSGANVLTF
NA,TRBJ2-5,NA,TRBV9,TGTGCCAGCAGCCGCGGAGGGACAGAGGAGACCCAGTACTTC,CASSRGGTEETQYF
NA,TRBJ2-2,NA,TRBV4-1,TGCGCCAGCAGCCAAGGGGCCCCGATCACCGGGGAGCTGTTTTTT,CASSQGAPITGELFF
TRBD2,TRBJ2-5,NA,TRBV7-3,TGTGCCAGCAGCTTAGGGGTAGGACTAGCGGACCAAGAGACCCAGTACTTC,CASSLGVGLADQETQYF
NA,TRBJ1-1,NA,TRBV19,TGTGCCAGCTGCGAGGGACTGAGGAACACTGAAGCTTTCTTT,CASCEGLRNTEAFF
TRBD1,TRBJ2-3,NA,TRBV19,TGTGCCAGTAGTCCGCTGGGACAGGGAGGCGCAGATACGCAGTATTTT,CASSPLGQGGADTQYF
TRBD1,TRBJ1-4,NA,TRBV7-9,TGTGCCAGCGGGTATAGGACAGGGGCTGAAAAACTGTTTTTT,CASGYRTGAEKLFF
TRBD2,TRBJ2-5,NA,TRBV14,TGTGCCAGCAGCCTAGCGGGGGGATCGGAGACCCAGTACTTC,CASSLAGGSETQYF
NA,TRBJ1-2,NA,TRBV15,TGTGCCACCAGCAGAGAATTGGTTTTGGGGGAGGGAGTCTATGGCTACACCTTC,CATSRELVLGEGVYGYTF
NA,TRBJ1-4,once,TRBV4-1,TGCGCCAGCAGCCAAAACTCCGGCAGGCTTGGGGAAAAACTGTTTTTT,CASSQNSGRLGEKLFF